These T cell receptor beta chains were read from a single sample in a study of cytomegalovirus exposure and HLA in healthy donors. Assay used: immunoSEQ multiplex PCR; TCRdb lists only in-frame clones, some missing. The repertoire holds fewer than 350,000 clones, with around nine tenths as singletons. What was sequenced was PBMCs. The receptors derive from a woman aged 18-30 years in good health and CMV-seronegative. CDR3s include the opening cysteine and the closing phenylalanine or tryptophan. A D gene is named only where the DNA matches it firmly. The size entry is marked missing in some rows and otherwise reads once, few, many or a size class.

v_gene,j_gene,d_gene,abundance,CDR3aa,CDR3nt
TRBV7-2,TRBJ2-7,TRBD1,once,CASSLAGTGASLEQYF,TGTGCCAGCAGCTTGGCCGGGACAGGGGCCTCTTTGGAGCAGTACTTC
TRBV6-5,TRBJ2-1,-,-,CASSRPGVSYNEQFF,TGTGCCAGCAGTCGCCCGGGAGTCAGTTACAATGAGCAGTTCTTC
TRBV29-1,TRBJ1-4,-,-,CSVVPWDTSEKLFF,TGCAGCGTTGTACCGTGGGATACTAGTGAAAAACTGTTTTTT
TRBV9,TRBJ2-5,-,-,CASNPGSMQETQYF,TGTGCCAGCAACCCAGGAAGCATGCAAGAGACCCAGTACTTC
TRBV5-6,TRBJ2-1,-,-,CASSLGPGSYNEQFF,TGTGCCAGCAGCTTGGGCCCAGGGTCCTACAATGAGCAGTTCTTC
TRBV2,TRBJ1-4,-,-,CASTFLRVEEKLFF,TGTGCCAGCACCTTTCTCCGGGTAGAGGAAAAACTGTTTTTT
TRBV6-1,TRBJ2-5,TRBD1,-,CASSDRYGQGFETQYF,TGTGCCAGCAGTGACCGATATGGACAGGGGTTCGAGACCCAGTACTTC
TRBV28,TRBJ2-7,-,-,CASNLDTGTFYEQYF,TGTGCCAGCAACCTGGATACCGGGACATTCTACGAGCAGTACTTC
TRBV6-5,TRBJ2-3,-,-,CASSPTGSTDTQYF,TGTGCCAGCAGCCCAACGGGGAGCACAGATACGCAGTATTTT
TRBV5-1,TRBJ2-7,-,-,CASSLPRVYEQYF,TGCGCCAGCAGCTTGCCGAGGGTCTACGAGCAGTACTTC
TRBV6-5,TRBJ2-3,-,-,CASREISVPDTQYF,TGTGCCAGCAGGGAGATATCCGTGCCAGATACGCAGTATTTT